The rows below give T cell receptor beta chains drawn from one sample of a study of blood T cells in healthy people across ages. MiXCR, applied by TCRdb to the 5' RACE reads, yields one record per CDR3 protein. The sample lists 750,000 to 1,000,000 distinct CDR3 sequences; about 28% were seen once. These data also featured in a second study, about T cells of mothers and their children.

The sample consisted of blood. The receptors derive from a woman in her forties in good health. Each CDR3 is given with its conserved first and last residue. D genes are given only for firm matches. Clone size is not always given. Where it is, it says once, few, many or a class for expanded clones.

TRBJ2-3 | . | many | 15 | TRBV5-1 | TGCGCCAGCAGCTTGGATCGGAGAAGCACAGATACGCAGTATTTT | CASSLDRRSTDTQYF
TRBJ2-3 | . | many | 15 | TRBV4-1 | TGCGCCAGCAGCCAAGATCCACAGGGTATAGATACGCAGTATTTT | CASSQDPQGIDTQYF
TRBJ1-2 | TRBD1 | . | 17 | TRBV6-1 | TGTGCCAGCAGTGAACCCCGTCCGACAGGGGCTAACTATGGCTACACCTTC | CASSEPRPTGANYGYTF
TRBJ2-3 | . | . | 16 | TRBV5-5 | TGTGCCAGCAGGTTCCCGGCAAACCCCCGCACAGATACGCAGTATTTT | CASRFPANPRTDTQYF
TRBJ1-6 | . | few | 14 | TRBV3-1 | TGTGCCAGCAGCCAAGCAGCAGGGATTTCACCCCTCCACTTT | CASSQAAGISPLHF
TRBJ1-2 | . | many | 15 | TRBV7-2 | TGTGCCAGCAGCTTAGACGGAGAGAATAAAGCTGGCTACACCTTC | CASSLDGENKAGYTF
TRBJ2-5 | . | . | 14 | TRBV20-1 | TGCAGTGCTAGACCCCGTAGTATGGGGCGCGGGCAGTACTTC | CSARPRSMGRGQYF
TRBJ2-5 | . | many | 13 | TRBV20-1 | TGCAGTGCTAGAATGGGGGCCAGGGAGACCCAGTACTTC | CSARMGARETQYF
TRBJ1-2 | . | . | 14 | TRBV24-1 | TGTGCCACCAGTGGGCGTGGGGAGATCTATGGCTACACCTTC | CATSGRGEIYGYTF
TRBJ2-5 | . | many | 18 | TRBV4-3 | TGCGCCAGCAGCCAAGACCGATCCCCGGGACTCACGGGAGAGACCCAGTACTTC | CASSQDRSPGLTGETQYF
TRBJ2-3 | . | many | 14 | TRBV19 | TGTGCCAGTAGTATACGTCGGGGCGCGGATACGCAGTATTTT | CASSIRRGADTQYF
TRBJ1-6 | TRBD1 | . | 19 | TRBV7-9 | TGTGCCAGCAGCTCACCGGGACAGGGGCTAAGCTCCTATAATTCACCCCTCCACTTT | CASSSPGQGLSSYNSPLHF
TRBJ1-2 | . | . | 13 | TRBV25-1 | TGTGCCAGCAGTGGGGAATTTCTGGGTGGCTACACCTTC | CASSGEFLGGYTF
TRBJ1-1 | . | . | 13 | TRBV7-3 | TGTGCCAGCAGCCGGACACGGAGCACTGAAGCTTTCTTT | CASSRTRSTEAFF
TRBJ2-7 | . | . | 14 | TRBV7-9 | TGTGCCAGCAGCCCGGCTAGCGTGTGGAACGAGCAGTACTTC | CASSPASVWNEQYF
TRBJ2-2 | . | . | 12 | TRBV20-1 | TGCAGTGCTAGCCCCACGAAGGGGGAGCTGTTTTTT | CSASPTKGELFF
TRBJ1-2 | . | . | 14 | TRBV28 | TGTGCCAGCAGTTCCGGGGGGGACTTCCATGGCTACACCTTC | CASSSGGDFHGYTF
TRBJ1-5 | . | . | 12 | TRBV5-6 | TGTGCCAGCAGATACAGGGATCAGCCCCAGCATTTT | CASRYRDQPQHF
TRBJ2-3 | TRBD2 | . | 17 | TRBV28 | TGTGCCGGCAGTTCCTCGGGACTAGCGGGGGTGGCTGGTACGCAGTATTTT | CAGSSSGLAGVAGTQYF
TRBJ2-3 | TRBD2 | many | 14 | TRBV9 | TGTGCCAGCGGATCTAGCGGCAGCACAGATACGCAGTATTTT | CASGSSGSTDTQYF
TRBJ2-4 | TRBD1 | . | 14 | TRBV7-2 | TGTGCCAGCAGCTTAGCTGCAGGGGGCAACTTTCAGTACTTC | CASSLAAGGNFQYF
TRBJ2-7 | . | few | 13 | TRBV29-1 | TGCAGCGTTGTTGGAGACAGGTCCTACGAGCAGTACTTC | CSVVGDRSYEQYF
TRBJ2-7 | . | . | 14 | TRBV9 | TGTGCCAGCAGCGTAGCGGACGGAGACTACGAGCAGTACTTC | CASSVADGDYEQYF
TRBJ2-1 | TRBD2 | few | 16 | TRBV29-1 | TGCAGCGGGAGGAGCGGGGGGGCCTCGACCTACAATGAGCAGTTCTTC | CSGRSGGASTYNEQFF
TRBJ1-2 | TRBD1 | . | 16 | TRBV20-1 | TGCAGTGCTAGAGATCGGGACAGGGAAAATTTCTATGGCTACACCTTC | CSARDRDRENFYGYTF
TRBJ2-5 | . | many | 14 | TRBV6-2/TRBV6-3 | TGTGCCAGCAGAACAAGGGGCTTCCAAGAGACCCAGTACTTC | CASRTRGFQETQYF
TRBJ1-1 | . | . | 14 | TRBV2 | TGTGCCAGCCGCGAGGGAGGGGGGTACACTGAAGCTTTCTTT | CASREGGGYTEAFF
TRBJ2-3 | TRBD1 | . | 17 | TRBV20-1 | TGCAGTGCTAGAGATTGGGGTTCGGCAGGGGGAATCGATACGCAGTATTTT | CSARDWGSAGGIDTQYF
TRBJ1-1 | TRBD1 | few | 15 | TRBV6-1 | TGTGCCAGCAGTGAAGCTCACAGGGGGAACACTGAAGCTTTCTTT | CASSEAHRGNTEAFF
TRBJ2-2 | TRBD1 | many | 15 | TRBV20-1 | TGCAGTGCTAGCTGGGACAGTGCGAACACCGGGGAGCTGTTTTTT | CSASWDSANTGELFF
TRBJ2-3 | . | few | 16 | TRBV7-3 | TGTGCCAGCAGCTTATCGGGGCACTCTAGCACAGATACGCAGTATTTT | CASSLSGHSSTDTQYF
TRBJ1-1 | . | . | 14 | TRBV20-1 | TGCAGTGCTCCCTCGGGCTACGCGAACACTGAAGCTTTCTTT | CSAPSGYANTEAFF
TRBJ1-1 | . | . | 14 | TRBV4-1 | TGCGCCAGCAGCCAACTTGGGTTTAACACTGTAGCTTTCTTT | CASSQLGFNTVAFF
TRBJ2-7 | . | many | 13 | TRBV27 | TGTGCCAGCAGTTCCCTCGGGGAGTACGAGCAGTACTTC | CASSSLGEYEQYF
TRBJ2-1 | . | few | 12 | TRBV7-9 | TGTGCCAGCAGCTTATCTCTGGATGAGCAGTTCTTC | CASSLSLDEQFF
TRBJ2-7 | . | many | 13 | TRBV29-1 | TGCAGCGTTGAGGGGGACGGAACCTACGAGCAGTACTTC | CSVEGDGTYEQYF
TRBJ2-7 | TRBD1 | . | 15 | TRBV7-8 | TGTGCCAGCAACTTAATGTTGACAGGGTGTTTCGAGCAGTACTTC | CASNLMLTGCFEQYF
TRBJ2-3 | TRBD2 | many | 14 | TRBV10-2 | TGCGCCAGCAGGGGACTAGCTTCTACAGATACGCAGTATTTT | CASRGLASTDTQYF
TRBJ2-1 | TRBD2 | many | 17 | TRBV7-2 | TGTGCCAGCAGCTTAGCGCCGATCGGGGGGTCCTACAATGAGCAGTTCTTC | CASSLAPIGGSYNEQFF
TRBJ2-2 | . | . | 13 | TRBV6-5 | TGTGCCAGCAGTCCCCAGGGTGGCGGGGAGCTGTTTTTT | CASSPQGGGELFF
TRBJ1-5 | . | few | 14 | TRBV29-1 | TGCAGCGTAAGTACAGGGCCGAGGGATCAGCCCCAGCATTTT | CSVSTGPRDQPQHF
TRBJ2-6 | . | many | 16 | TRBV4-3 | TGCGCCAGCAGCCAAGAACCTTGGGGTGGGGCCAACGTCCTGACTTTC | CASSQEPWGGANVLTF
TRBJ2-5 | TRBD2 | . | 18 | TRBV4-2 | TGTGCCAGCAGCCAAGATCTTCTAGCGGGGGCCCATCAAGAGACCCAGTACTTC | CASSQDLLAGAHQETQYF
TRBJ2-2 | TRBD2 | few | 19 | TRBV9 | TGTGCCAGCAGCGCACCGGGACTAGCGGTCCAGGCGAACACCGGGGAGCTGTTTTTT | CASSAPGLAVQANTGELFF
TRBJ2-5 | TRBD2 | . | 14 | TRBV3-1 | TGTGCCAGCAGCCAGCGGGGGGGCCCGGAGACCCAGTACTTC | CASSQRGGPETQYF
TRBJ1-2 | . | . | 14 | TRBV4-3 | TGCGCCAGCAGCCAAGATGGGGGGAAGTCGGGCTACACCTTC | CASSQDGGKSGYTF
TRBJ2-5 | TRBD2 | many | 15 | TRBV10-2 | TGCGCCAGCAGTGAGTGGTCGGGAGGCGGGGAGACCCAGTACTTC | CASSEWSGGGETQYF
TRBJ2-7 | TRBD1 | . | 14 | TRBV14 | TGTGCCAGCAGCCGCAGGGACAGGGCCTACGAGCAGTACTTC | CASSRRDRAYEQYF
TRBJ2-7 | . | . | 14 | TRBV6-5 | TGTGCCAGCGGTTCACCCCCAGGCTCCTACGAGCAGTACTTC | CASGSPPGSYEQYF
TRBJ2-7 | TRBD1 | many | 13 | TRBV20-1 | TGCAGTGCGGCCGCCACAGGGGTCTACGAGCAGTACTTC | CSAAATGVYEQYF
TRBJ2-3 | TRBD2 | few | 17 | TRBV4-1 | TGCGCCAGCAGCCAAGATGGGACTAGCGGAAGTTTGGATACGCAGTATTTT | CASSQDGTSGSLDTQYF
TRBJ2-7 | . | many | 18 | TRBV7-9 | TGTGCCAGCAGCCCGTCGGGCAGGGGATCTTGGGGCCCCTACGAGCAGTACTTC | CASSPSGRGSWGPYEQYF
TRBJ2-4 | TRBD2 | . | 14 | TRBV29-1 | TGCAGCGTCAATGTAGCGGGGTCCTACAATGAGCAGTACTTC | CSVNVAGSYNEQYF
TRBJ1-2 | TRBD1 | . | 14 | TRBV29-1 | TGCAGCGCGAGGGCACAGGGGGTTAACTATAGCTACACCTTC | CSARAQGVNYSYTF